This T cell receptor beta chain was identified during a study of blood T cell repertoires in COVID-19. Participants were placed into cohorts based on the clinical history they reported. The CDR3 has 16 amino acids. Trimming took 4 bases from V and 1 from J; bases not matched to a gene: 5. The germline V gene has CDR1 MDHEN and CDR2 SYDVKM. In the source study's methods: Reference gene primers were amplified, and this amplification served to estimate nucleated cell counts. This table comes from immunoSEQ multiplex PCR, and its TCRdb copy is limited to in-frame clones, with some not included. From that table come the V and J calls and clone size; the DNA was used to work out D and trimming. This repertoire shows about 200,000 clones, roughly four fifths found once; its top ten account for about 11%.

J is TRBJ2-5 and V is TRBV28; TRBD1 matches at 11 bases. The specimen was PBMCs or T cells enriched from blood (not recorded which). The clonotype originates from a man aged 35 to 55 who had recovered from COVID-19. The CDR3 bases are TGTGCCAGCAGTTCAGCCGGGACAGGGGGCCAAGAGACCCAGTACTTC. The encoded protein is CASSSAGTGGQETQYF.